This T cell receptor beta chain originates from a study of T-cell reconstitution after alpha-beta-depleted transplantation in children. This clonotype was seen many times. Its cognate antigen is unknown. General study results and limits: As was reported, about two months after transplant, alpha-beta T cells came from several hundred expanded graft clones.

Germline CDR1 and CDR2: MNHEY and SMNVEV (reference sequence). This CDR3 contains 16 residues. The ends lost 3 bases at V and 0 bases at J; junction bases unmatched: 6. It was with unique molecular identifiers that the TCRbeta library was prepared. TCRdb processed the PCR reads anew with MiXCR; each CDR3 protein has one entry. The sample includes 250,000 or so distinct CDR3 sequences, roughly 8.2% of them seen just once. Sequencing was performed on PBMCs, mostly from graft donor cells, taken 180 days after TCRalphabeta/CD19-depleted stem cell transplant. This sequence joins TRBV27 and TRBJ2-3; the match to TRBD1 covers 7 bases. This sequence originates from a male patient between 10 and 17 years old who had a stem cell transplant for acute lymphoblastic leukemia, so the T cells may come from the graft donor. CDR3 amino acids: CASSFLTGPSTDTQYF. As DNA, the CDR3 is TGTGCCAGCAGTTTCCTGACAGGGCCCAGCACAGATACGCAGTATTTT.